What follows are 19 T cell receptor beta chains derived from one specimen sequenced in a study of T cells in Graves' hyperthyroidism and ophthalmopathy. Template material for amplifying TCR beta CDR3 regions consisted of RNA transcripts. The TCR CDR3 was amplified in a first-round RT-PCR using the HTBI primer set. Using its own MiXCR run on the multiplex PCR reads, TCRdb lists one record per CDR3 protein. The sample consists of under 250,000 distinct CDR3 sequences, roughly a quarter of them appearing once. Sequencing was performed on blood. The source is a woman in her thirties or forties with Graves' ophthalmopathy.

This clonotype was recorded many times. The V call is TRBV2, the J call TRBJ2-2; the match to TRBD2 covers 9 bases. There are 18 residues in the CDR3. V dropped 3 bases and J dropped 2; count of bases not matched to a gene: 10. CDR1 and CDR2 (germline): SNHLY, FYNNEI. The CDR3 DNA follows: TGTGCCAGCAGTGATGTGGTACCGGGACTAGCAAACACCGGGGAGCTGTTTTTT. It translates to CASSDVVPGLANTGELFF.

There are many counts of this clonotype. The chain has TRBV5-1 and TRBJ2-5; D remains ambiguous. CDR3 size: 15 residues. The germline CDR1 and CDR2 sequences are SGHRS and YFSETQ. V was pared by 0 bases and J by 5 bases, with 14 bases between. The CDR3 loop is CASSLVSMGWETQYF. CDR3 coding DNA: TGCGCCAGCAGCTTGGTCAGCATGGGATGGGAGACCCAGTACTTC. The full variable domain, rest sourced from reference TRBV5-1 and TRBJ2-5, is KAGVTQTPRYLIKTRGQQVTLSCSPISGHRSVSWYQQTPGQGLQFLFEYFSETQRNKGNFPGRFSGRQFSNSRSEMNVSTLELGDSALYLCASSLVSMGWETQYFGPGTRLLVL.

This clonotype showed up many times. The CDR3 DNA follows: TGCGCCAGCAGGGCCGAGAGCGTCTCGGGGCAGTACTTC. It yields the protein CASRAESVSGQYF. The chain employs TRBV5-1 and TRBJ2-7; D gene unclear. From germline, CDR1 is SGHRS and CDR2 YFSETQ. With 5 bases removed from V and 9 bases from J, the gap between germline ends came to 18 bases. The CDR3 is 13 amino acids.

At least ten counts were recorded for this clonotype. The CDR3 reads CASNPQGANYGYTF. The CDR3 nucleotides read TGTGCCAGCAACCCGCAGGGGGCTAACTATGGCTACACCTTC. This chain uses TRBV7-2 with TRBJ1-2; 7 positions match TRBD1. The V gene's germline CDR1 is SGHTA and CDR2 FQGNSA. Unmatched junction bases numbered 5, after V lost 7 bases and J lost 0 bases. The CDR3 is 14 amino acids.

There are many counts of this clonotype. CDR3 coding DNA: TGTGCCAGCGGCGACTTTGCTCAAATGAACACTGAAGCTTTCTTT. Protein product: CASGDFAQMNTEAFF. The gene calls are TRBV7-9 and TRBJ1-1; D ambiguous. The CDR3 extends over 15 amino acids. In germline, CDR1 is SEHNR, CDR2 FQNEAQ (reference sequence). V was pared by 8 bases and J by 0 bases, with 16 bases between.

The table lists this clonotype with many counts. In DNA form, the CDR3 reads TGTGCCTCGTCGGGGACACAGAACACTGAAGCTTTCTTT. Protein: CASSGTQNTEAFF. The rearrangement joins TRBV24-1 to TRBJ1-1; TRBD1 is a possible D gene (6 bases). V dropped 12 bases and J dropped 1 base, with 14 bases sitting between them. Germline-derived CDR1 and CDR2 are KGHDR and SFDVKD. The CDR3 loop spans 13 amino acids.

Ten or more counts support this clonotype. The V and J genes are TRBV20-1 and TRBJ2-7, with 7 bases identical to TRBD2. This CDR3 is 17 amino acids long. Losses at the gene ends were 6 bases for V and 4 bases for J; bases not matched to a gene: 21. Germline values: CDR1 DFQATT, CDR2 SNEGSKA (reference sequence). The CDR3 reads CSANDYSFGGGNYEQYF. The CDR3 DNA is TGCAGTGCCAATGACTATAGCTTTGGGGGGGGGAATTACGAGCAGTACTTC.

Here the CDR3 reads CASRMDRKLYGYTF. CDR3 DNA sequence: TGTGCCAGCAGAATGGACCGTAAACTTTATGGCTACACCTTC. The genes are TRBV28 and TRBJ1-2; D remains ambiguous. Trimming left V 6 bases short and J 5 bases short, with 16 bases between. This CDR3 contains 14 residues. Germline assignment: CDR1 MDHEN and CDR2 SYDVKM.

This clonotype was recorded at least ten times. This sequence joins TRBV6-1 and TRBJ2-2; 9 nucleotides match TRBD2. Trimming cost V 4 bases and J 3 bases; bases outside gene matches: 3. This CDR3 comprises 15 residues. Germline values: CDR1 MNHNS, CDR2 SASEGT. CDR3 region: CASSGLAGDTGELFF. CDR3 DNA: TGTGCCAGCAGTGGATTAGCGGGGGACACCGGGGAGCTGTTTTTT.

A note on this clonotype: Given a much more abundant clone one base away, this may be a read error. This rearrangement joins TRBV7-7 to TRBJ2-2; the D gene is possibly TRBD2 (6 bases). The CDR3 consists of 14 residues. Germline V gene sequence: CDR1 SSHAT, CDR2 FNYEAQ (reference sequence). The CDR3 DNA is TGTGCTAGCAGCGAGACTAGAATCACCGGGGAGCTGTTTTTT. Residues: CASSETRITGELFF.

This clonotype was observed at least ten times. Possible read error: a much larger clone is one base away. V gene TRBV6-1 combines with J gene TRBJ2-5; the match to TRBD2 covers 7 bases. This CDR3 is 15 amino acids long. V was clipped by 8 bases and J by 2 bases; unmatched bases: 11. Looked up from germline, CDR1 is MNHNS and CDR2 is SASEGT. CDR3 sequence: CASGEAGGSQETQYF. DNA of the CDR3: TGTGCCAGCGGGGAAGCTGGCGGGAGTCAAGAGACCCAGTACTTC.

This clonotype was observed many times. The chain uses TRBV6-1 and TRBJ2-2, with TRBD1 as a possible D gene (6 bases). V lost 3 bases and J 0 bases, leaving 14 bases between the germline ends. Germline CDR1 is MNHNS and CDR2 is SASEGT. The CDR3 is 17 amino acids. CDR3 sequence (DNA): TGTGCCAGCAGTGATTGGGACAAACCTTCGAACACCGGGGAGCTGTTTTTT. This encodes CASSDWDKPSNTGELFF.

This clonotype was counted ten times or more. The chain combines TRBV27 with TRBJ2-7, with a possible D match to TRBD1 (5 bases). Between the trimmed V and J ends, which lost 5 bases and 2 bases, there was a span of 10 bases. Germline V gives CDR1 MNHEY, CDR2 SMNVEV (reference sequence). The CDR3 runs 13 residues. DNA for the CDR3: TGTGCCAGCAGTCCGACAGATGCCTACGAGCAGTACTTC. Protein: CASSPTDAYEQYF.

The sample holds many counts of this clonotype. This chain links TRBV20-1 with TRBJ1-1; a possible D gene is TRBD1 (6 bases). The germline V gene encodes CDR1 DFQATT and CDR2 SNEGSKA (reference sequence). The CDR3 totals 14 residues. V was clipped by 6 bases and J by 5 bases, with 19 bases between them. The CDR3 here is CSALTPSGETEAFF. CDR3 DNA sequence: TGCAGTGCCCTAACCCCTTCAGGGGAGACTGAAGCTTTCTTT.

This clonotype came up once. The chain joins TRBV12-3 or TRBV12-4 to TRBJ2-5, with a tentative D call TRBD1 (7 bases). Deletions cut 3 bases from V and 2 bases from J, with 13 bases between. The CDR3 has 15 amino acids. This CDR3 reads CASSFRGVMQETQYF. The CDR3 DNA sequence: TGTGCCAGCAGTTTCAGGGGGGTAATGCAAGAGACCCAGTACTTC.

This clonotype came up many times. The chain links TRBV28 to TRBJ2-2, with D perhaps matching TRBD2 (7 bases). The germline V and J ends were trimmed by 8 bases and 2 bases, with 12 bases remaining between them. Germline-derived CDR1 and CDR2 are MDHEN and SYDVKM. This CDR3 region has 14 residues. The CDR3 DNA is TGTGCCAGCCAGGGAGGGGGTAACACCGGGGAGCTGTTTTTT. This codes for CASQGGGNTGELFF. Using reference TRBV28 and TRBJ2-2 for the parts outside the CDR3, the full variable domain is DVKVTQSSRYLVKRTGEKVFLECVQDMDHENMFWYRQDPGLGLRLIYFSYDVKMKEKGDIPEGYSVSREKKERFSLILESASTNQTSMYLCASQGGGNTGELFFGEGSRLTVL.

The sample holds many counts of this clonotype. J is TRBJ1-2 and V is TRBV12-3 or TRBV12-4; D call uncertain. Deletions cut 1 base from V and 4 bases from J, with 13 bases between. This CDR3 comprises 15 residues. The CDR3 bases are TGTGCCAGCAGTTTAGGTGTCGCGGAGTTCTATGGCTACACCTTC. It yields the protein CASSLGVAEFYGYTF.

The chain uses TRBV24-1 and TRBJ2-5, with D hard to call. Germline V gene data show CDR1 as KGHDR and CDR2 as SFDVKD. V lost 8 bases to trimming and J lost 6 bases, with 24 bases between them. CDR3 length: 16 amino acids. The CDR3 DNA follows: TGTGCCACCATCCCTCTCTGTAAAGGGCTACGAAAGACCCAGTACTTC. It encodes CATIPLCKGLRKTQYF.

This clonotype occurred many times. This chain uses TRBV10-3 with TRBJ2-2, with D perhaps matching TRBD2 (6 bases). The CDR3 runs to 15 residues. Trimming shortened V by 6 bases and J by 5 bases, and 16 bases separated the two germline ends. Germline CDR1 is ENHRY and CDR2 is SYGVKD. CDR3 DNA sequence: TGTGCCATCAGGTCGGGCGGGATGAGTACCGGGGAGCTGTTTTTT. Protein: CAIRSGGMSTGELFF.